This T cell receptor (beta chain) was documented in a study of T cell repertoires in cytomegalovirus infection. Study details: Public TCR beta signatures were indicative of both CMV infection and a matching HLA type.

TCRdb itself ran the reads through MiXCR, one entry per CDR3 protein. This sample carries some 500,000 distinct CDR3 sequences, 40% of them seen once, and the ten largest clones take 48%. As for this clonotype: Its antigen is undetermined.

Study results and caveats: Cumulative public TCR beta family frequency identified CMV carriers with the relevant HLA.

The CDR3 loop spans 14 amino acids. The ends were cut back, 5 bases at V and 4 bases at J, with 14 bases in the middle. Germline lookup yields CDR1 SGHTA and CDR2 FQGNSA. The receptor's source is a human donor in good health (CMV status not recorded). Some clones in this sample may be carry-over from other donors' samples. Sequencing was performed on cultured PBMCs, taken from culture after CMV antigen stimulation. The rearrangement links TRBV7-2 to TRBJ2-5, with D maybe TRBD1 (6 bases). In DNA form, the CDR3 reads TGTGCCAGCAGCCAAATTGGGGGCGGAGAGACCCAGTACTTC. Protein product: CASSQIGGGETQYF.